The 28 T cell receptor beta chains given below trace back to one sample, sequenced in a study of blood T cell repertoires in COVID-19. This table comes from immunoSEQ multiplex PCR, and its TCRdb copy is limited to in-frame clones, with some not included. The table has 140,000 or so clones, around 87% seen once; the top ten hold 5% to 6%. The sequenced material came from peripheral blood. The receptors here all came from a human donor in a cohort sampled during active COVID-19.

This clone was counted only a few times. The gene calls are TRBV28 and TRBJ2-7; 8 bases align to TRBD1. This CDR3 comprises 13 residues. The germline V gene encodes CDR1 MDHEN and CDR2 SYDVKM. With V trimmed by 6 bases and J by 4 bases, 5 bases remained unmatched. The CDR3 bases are TGTGCCAGCAGGTCAGGGGGCTTGTACGAGCAGTACTTC. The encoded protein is CASRSGGLYEQYF.

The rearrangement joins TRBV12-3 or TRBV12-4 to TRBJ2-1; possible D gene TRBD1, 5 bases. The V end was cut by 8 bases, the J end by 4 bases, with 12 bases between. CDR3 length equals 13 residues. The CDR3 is CASRQLQYNEQFF. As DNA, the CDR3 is TGTGCCAGCCGACAGTTACAGTACAATGAGCAGTTCTTC.

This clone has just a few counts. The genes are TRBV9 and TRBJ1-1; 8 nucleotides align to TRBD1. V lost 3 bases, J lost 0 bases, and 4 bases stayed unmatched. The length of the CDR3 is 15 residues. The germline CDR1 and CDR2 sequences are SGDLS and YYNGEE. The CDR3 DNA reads TGTGCCAGCAGCGGTGGACAGGGAATGAACACTGAAGCTTTCTTT. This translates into CASSGGQGMNTEAFF.

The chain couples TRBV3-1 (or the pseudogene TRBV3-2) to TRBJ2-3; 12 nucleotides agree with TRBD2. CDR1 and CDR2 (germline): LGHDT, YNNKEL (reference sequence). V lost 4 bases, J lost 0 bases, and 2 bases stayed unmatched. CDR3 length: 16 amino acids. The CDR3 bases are TGTGCCAGCAGCCCTAGCGGGGGGGCTAGCACAGATACGCAGTATTTT. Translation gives CASSPSGGASTDTQYF.

The CDR3 DNA reads as TGTGCCAGTAGTAGAGAAGGACAGTTATTCTCCGAGCAGTACTTC. Translated: CASSREGQLFSEQYF. The genes are TRBV19 and TRBJ2-7; a weak D match, TRBD1 (6 bases). V gave up 4 bases and J gave up 6 bases, with 19 bases separating them. The CDR3 consists of 15 residues. Germline V gives CDR1 LNHDA, CDR2 SQIVND (reference sequence).

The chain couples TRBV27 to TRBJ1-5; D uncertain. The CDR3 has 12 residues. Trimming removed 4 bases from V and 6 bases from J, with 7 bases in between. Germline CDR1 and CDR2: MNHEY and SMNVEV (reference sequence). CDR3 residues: CASSSSGQPQHF. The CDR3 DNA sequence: TGTGCCAGCAGTTCGTCGGGTCAGCCCCAGCATTTT.

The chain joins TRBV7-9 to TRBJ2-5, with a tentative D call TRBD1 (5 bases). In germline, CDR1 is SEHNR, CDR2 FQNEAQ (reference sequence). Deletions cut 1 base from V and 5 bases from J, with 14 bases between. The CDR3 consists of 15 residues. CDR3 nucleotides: TGTGCCAGCAGCTTAGGACAGACCGCGTGGGAGACCCAGTACTTC. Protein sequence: CASSLGQTAWETQYF.

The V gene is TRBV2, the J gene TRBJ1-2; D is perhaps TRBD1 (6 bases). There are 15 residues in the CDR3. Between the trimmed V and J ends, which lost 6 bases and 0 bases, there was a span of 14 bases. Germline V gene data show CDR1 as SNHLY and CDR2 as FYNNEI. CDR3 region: CASRLQGIANYGYTF. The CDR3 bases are TGTGCCAGCAGGCTACAGGGTATTGCTAACTATGGCTACACCTTC.

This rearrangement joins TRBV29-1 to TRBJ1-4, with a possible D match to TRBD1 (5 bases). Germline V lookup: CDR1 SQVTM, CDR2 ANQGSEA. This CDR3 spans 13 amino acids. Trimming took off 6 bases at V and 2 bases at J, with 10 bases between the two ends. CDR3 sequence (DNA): TGCAGCGTCCGGGGGGGTACTAATGAAAAACTGTTTTTT. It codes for CSVRGGTNEKLFF.

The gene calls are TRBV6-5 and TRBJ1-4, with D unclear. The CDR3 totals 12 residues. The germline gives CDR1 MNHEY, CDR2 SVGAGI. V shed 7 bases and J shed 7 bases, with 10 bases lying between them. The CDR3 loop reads CASTTSGEKLFF. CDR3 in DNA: TGTGCCAGCACCACTTCGGGTGAAAAACTGTTTTTT.

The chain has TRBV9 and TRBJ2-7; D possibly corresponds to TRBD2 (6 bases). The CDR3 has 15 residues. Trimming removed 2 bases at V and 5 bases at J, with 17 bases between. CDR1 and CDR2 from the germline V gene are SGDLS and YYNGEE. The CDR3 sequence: CASSVGEARAHEQYF. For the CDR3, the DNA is TGTGCCAGCAGCGTGGGGGAGGCTAGAGCGCACGAGCAGTACTTC. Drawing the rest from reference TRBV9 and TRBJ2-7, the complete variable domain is DSGVTQTPKHLITATGQRVTLRCSPRSGDLSVYWYQQSLDQGLQFLIQYYNGEERAKGNILERFSAQQFPDLHSELNLSSLELGDSALYFCASSVGEARAHEQYFGPGTRLTVT.

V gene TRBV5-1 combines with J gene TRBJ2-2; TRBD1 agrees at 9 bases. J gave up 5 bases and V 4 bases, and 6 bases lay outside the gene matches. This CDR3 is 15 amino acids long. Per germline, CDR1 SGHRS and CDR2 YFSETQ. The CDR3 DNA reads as TGCGCCAGCAGCAACAGGACAGGGGAAACCGGGGAGCTGTTTTTT. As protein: CASSNRTGETGELFF.

This CDR3 reads CASRSWSGRTYEQYF. In DNA form, the CDR3 reads TGTGCCAGCAGGTCGTGGAGCGGGAGGACGTACGAGCAGTACTTC. This chain connects TRBV2 to TRBJ2-7, with 9 bases fitting TRBD2. Germline CDR1 and CDR2: SNHLY and FYNNEI. The J segment lost 4 bases and the V segment lost 6 bases, leaving 10 bases of the junction unmatched. The CDR3 length is 15 residues.

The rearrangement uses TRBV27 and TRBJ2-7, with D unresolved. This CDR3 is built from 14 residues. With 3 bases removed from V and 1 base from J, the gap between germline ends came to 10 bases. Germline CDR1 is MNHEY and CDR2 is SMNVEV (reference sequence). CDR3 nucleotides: TGTGCCAGCAGTTTCGCTAGTGGTTCCTACGAGCAGTACTTC. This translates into CASSFASGSYEQYF.

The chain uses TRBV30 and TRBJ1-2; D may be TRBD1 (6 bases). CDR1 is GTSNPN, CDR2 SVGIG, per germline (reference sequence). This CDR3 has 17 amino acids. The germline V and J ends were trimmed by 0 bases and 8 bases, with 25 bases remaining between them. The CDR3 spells CAWSVAMGTGRNSGYTF. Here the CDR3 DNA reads TGTGCCTGGAGTGTTGCTATGGGAACAGGGAGAAATAGCGGCTACACCTTC.

The CDR3 sequence: CASSYSIGGFDGYTF. DNA for the CDR3: TGTGCCAGCAGTTACTCAATTGGGGGGTTCGATGGCTACACCTTC. The gene calls are TRBV6-6 and TRBJ1-2; a possible D gene is TRBD1 (5 bases). The V gene's germline CDR1 is MNHNY and CDR2 SVGAGI (reference sequence). The CDR3 consists of 15 residues. Trimming shortened V by 0 bases and J by 6 bases, and 14 bases separated the two germline ends.

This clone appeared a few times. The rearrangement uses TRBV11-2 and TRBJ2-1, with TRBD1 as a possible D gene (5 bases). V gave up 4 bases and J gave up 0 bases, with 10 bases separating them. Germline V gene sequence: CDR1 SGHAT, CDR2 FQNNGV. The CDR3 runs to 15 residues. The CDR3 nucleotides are TGTGCCAGCAGCTCCCAGGGTGGCTCCTACAATGAGCAGTTCTTC. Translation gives CASSSQGGSYNEQFF.

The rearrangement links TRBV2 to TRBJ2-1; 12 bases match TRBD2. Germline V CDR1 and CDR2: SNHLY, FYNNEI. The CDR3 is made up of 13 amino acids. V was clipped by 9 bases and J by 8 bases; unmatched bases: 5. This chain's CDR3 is CASSSGGAHEQFF. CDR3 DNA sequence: TGTGCCAGTTCTAGCGGGGGGGCGCATGAGCAGTTCTTC.

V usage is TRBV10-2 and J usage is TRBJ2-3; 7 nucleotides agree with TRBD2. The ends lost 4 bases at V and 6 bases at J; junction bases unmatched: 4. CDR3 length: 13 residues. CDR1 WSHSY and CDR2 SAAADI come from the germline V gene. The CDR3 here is CASSGLAVDTQYF. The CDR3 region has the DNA TGCGCCAGCAGTGGGCTAGCGGTGGATACGCAGTATTTT.

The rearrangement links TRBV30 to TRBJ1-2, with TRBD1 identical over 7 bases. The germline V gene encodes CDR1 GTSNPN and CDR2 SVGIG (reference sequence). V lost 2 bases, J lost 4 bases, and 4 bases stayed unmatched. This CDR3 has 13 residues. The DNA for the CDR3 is TGTGCCTGGAGTAGGGGGCCTGGCTATGGCTACACCTTC. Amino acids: CAWSRGPGYGYTF.

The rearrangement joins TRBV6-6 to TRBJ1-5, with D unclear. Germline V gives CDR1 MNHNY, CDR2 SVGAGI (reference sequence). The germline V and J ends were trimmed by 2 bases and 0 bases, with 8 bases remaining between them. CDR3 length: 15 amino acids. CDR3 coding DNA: TGTGCCAGCAGTTACGAGGGAAGTAGCAATCAGCCCCAGCATTTT. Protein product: CASSYEGSSNQPQHF.

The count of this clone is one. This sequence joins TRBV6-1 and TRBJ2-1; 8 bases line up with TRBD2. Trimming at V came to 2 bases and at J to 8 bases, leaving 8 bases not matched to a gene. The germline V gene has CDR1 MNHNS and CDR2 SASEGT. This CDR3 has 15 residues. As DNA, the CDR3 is TGTGCCAGCAGTGAAACTAGCGGTTGGTTGGATGAGCAGTTCTTC. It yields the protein CASSETSGWLDEQFF.

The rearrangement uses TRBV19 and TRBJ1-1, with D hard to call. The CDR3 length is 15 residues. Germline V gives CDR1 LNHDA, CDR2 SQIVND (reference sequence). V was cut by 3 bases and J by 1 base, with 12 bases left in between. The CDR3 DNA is TGTGCCAGTAGTATTATCCACAACCGGAACACTGAAGCTTTCTTT. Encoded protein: CASSIIHNRNTEAFF.

CDR3 nucleotide sequence: TGCGCCAGCAGCCTCGCGGAGATTGACTACGAGCAGTACTTC. Translation gives CASSLAEIDYEQYF. The chain recombines TRBV4-1 with TRBJ2-7; D gene ambiguous. The V gene lost 4 bases and the J gene lost 3 bases, with 13 bases spanning the gap. The germline CDR1 and CDR2 sequences are MGHRA and YSYEKL. The CDR3 consists of 14 residues.

The CDR3 DNA is TGTGCCACCGGGGACTCGAACAATGAGCAGTTCTTC. It translates to CATGDSNNEQFF. The chain is built from TRBV11-2 and TRBJ2-1; D may be TRBD2 (6 bases). Germline V gene data show CDR1 as SGHAT and CDR2 as FQNNGV. Trimming took off 10 bases at V and 5 bases at J, with 12 bases between the two ends. The CDR3 is made up of 12 amino acids. Full variable domain (rest looked up from reference TRBV11-2 and TRBJ2-1): EAGVAQSPRYKIIEKRQSVAFWCNPISGHATLYWYQQILGQGPKLLIQFQNNGVVDDSQLPKDRFSAERLKGVDSTLKIQPAKLEDSAVYLCATGDSNNEQFFGPGTRLTVL.

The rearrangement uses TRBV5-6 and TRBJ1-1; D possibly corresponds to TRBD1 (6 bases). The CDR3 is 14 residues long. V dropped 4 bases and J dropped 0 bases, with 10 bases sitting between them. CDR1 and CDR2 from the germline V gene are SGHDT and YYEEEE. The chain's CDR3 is CASSAGTLNTEAFF. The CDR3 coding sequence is TGTGCCAGCAGCGCCGGGACATTGAACACTGAAGCTTTCTTT. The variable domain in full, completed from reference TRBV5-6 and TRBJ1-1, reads DAGVTQSPTHLIKTRGQQVTLRCSPKSGHDTVSWYQQALGQGPQFIFQYYEEEERQRGNFPDRFSGHQFPNYSSELNVNALLLGDSALYLCASSAGTLNTEAFFGQGTRLTVV.

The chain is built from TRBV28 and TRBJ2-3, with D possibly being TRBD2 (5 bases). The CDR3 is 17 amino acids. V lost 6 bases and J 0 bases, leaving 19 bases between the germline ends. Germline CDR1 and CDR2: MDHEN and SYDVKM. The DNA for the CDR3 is TGTGCCAGCAGCTATGATTGGGGAGTTACTAGCACAGATACGCAGTATTTT. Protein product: CASSYDWGVTSTDTQYF. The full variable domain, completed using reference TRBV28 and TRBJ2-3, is DVKVTQSSRYLVKRTGEKVFLECVQDMDHENMFWYRQDPGLGLRLIYFSYDVKMKEKGDIPEGYSVSREKKERFSLILESASTNQTSMYLCASSYDWGVTSTDTQYFGPGTRLTVL.

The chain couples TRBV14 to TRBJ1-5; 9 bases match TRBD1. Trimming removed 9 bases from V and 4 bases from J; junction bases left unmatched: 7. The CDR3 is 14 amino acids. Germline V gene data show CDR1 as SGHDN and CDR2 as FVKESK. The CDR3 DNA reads TGTGCCAGGCCTGGAGACAGGGGGAATCAGCCCCAGCATTTT. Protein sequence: CARPGDRGNQPQHF. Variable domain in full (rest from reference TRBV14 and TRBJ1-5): EAGVTQFPSHSVIEKGQTVTLRCDPISGHDNLYWYRRVMGKEIKFLLHFVKESKQDESGMPNNRFLAERTGGTYSTLKVQPAELEDSGVYFCARPGDRGNQPQHFGDGTRLSIL.